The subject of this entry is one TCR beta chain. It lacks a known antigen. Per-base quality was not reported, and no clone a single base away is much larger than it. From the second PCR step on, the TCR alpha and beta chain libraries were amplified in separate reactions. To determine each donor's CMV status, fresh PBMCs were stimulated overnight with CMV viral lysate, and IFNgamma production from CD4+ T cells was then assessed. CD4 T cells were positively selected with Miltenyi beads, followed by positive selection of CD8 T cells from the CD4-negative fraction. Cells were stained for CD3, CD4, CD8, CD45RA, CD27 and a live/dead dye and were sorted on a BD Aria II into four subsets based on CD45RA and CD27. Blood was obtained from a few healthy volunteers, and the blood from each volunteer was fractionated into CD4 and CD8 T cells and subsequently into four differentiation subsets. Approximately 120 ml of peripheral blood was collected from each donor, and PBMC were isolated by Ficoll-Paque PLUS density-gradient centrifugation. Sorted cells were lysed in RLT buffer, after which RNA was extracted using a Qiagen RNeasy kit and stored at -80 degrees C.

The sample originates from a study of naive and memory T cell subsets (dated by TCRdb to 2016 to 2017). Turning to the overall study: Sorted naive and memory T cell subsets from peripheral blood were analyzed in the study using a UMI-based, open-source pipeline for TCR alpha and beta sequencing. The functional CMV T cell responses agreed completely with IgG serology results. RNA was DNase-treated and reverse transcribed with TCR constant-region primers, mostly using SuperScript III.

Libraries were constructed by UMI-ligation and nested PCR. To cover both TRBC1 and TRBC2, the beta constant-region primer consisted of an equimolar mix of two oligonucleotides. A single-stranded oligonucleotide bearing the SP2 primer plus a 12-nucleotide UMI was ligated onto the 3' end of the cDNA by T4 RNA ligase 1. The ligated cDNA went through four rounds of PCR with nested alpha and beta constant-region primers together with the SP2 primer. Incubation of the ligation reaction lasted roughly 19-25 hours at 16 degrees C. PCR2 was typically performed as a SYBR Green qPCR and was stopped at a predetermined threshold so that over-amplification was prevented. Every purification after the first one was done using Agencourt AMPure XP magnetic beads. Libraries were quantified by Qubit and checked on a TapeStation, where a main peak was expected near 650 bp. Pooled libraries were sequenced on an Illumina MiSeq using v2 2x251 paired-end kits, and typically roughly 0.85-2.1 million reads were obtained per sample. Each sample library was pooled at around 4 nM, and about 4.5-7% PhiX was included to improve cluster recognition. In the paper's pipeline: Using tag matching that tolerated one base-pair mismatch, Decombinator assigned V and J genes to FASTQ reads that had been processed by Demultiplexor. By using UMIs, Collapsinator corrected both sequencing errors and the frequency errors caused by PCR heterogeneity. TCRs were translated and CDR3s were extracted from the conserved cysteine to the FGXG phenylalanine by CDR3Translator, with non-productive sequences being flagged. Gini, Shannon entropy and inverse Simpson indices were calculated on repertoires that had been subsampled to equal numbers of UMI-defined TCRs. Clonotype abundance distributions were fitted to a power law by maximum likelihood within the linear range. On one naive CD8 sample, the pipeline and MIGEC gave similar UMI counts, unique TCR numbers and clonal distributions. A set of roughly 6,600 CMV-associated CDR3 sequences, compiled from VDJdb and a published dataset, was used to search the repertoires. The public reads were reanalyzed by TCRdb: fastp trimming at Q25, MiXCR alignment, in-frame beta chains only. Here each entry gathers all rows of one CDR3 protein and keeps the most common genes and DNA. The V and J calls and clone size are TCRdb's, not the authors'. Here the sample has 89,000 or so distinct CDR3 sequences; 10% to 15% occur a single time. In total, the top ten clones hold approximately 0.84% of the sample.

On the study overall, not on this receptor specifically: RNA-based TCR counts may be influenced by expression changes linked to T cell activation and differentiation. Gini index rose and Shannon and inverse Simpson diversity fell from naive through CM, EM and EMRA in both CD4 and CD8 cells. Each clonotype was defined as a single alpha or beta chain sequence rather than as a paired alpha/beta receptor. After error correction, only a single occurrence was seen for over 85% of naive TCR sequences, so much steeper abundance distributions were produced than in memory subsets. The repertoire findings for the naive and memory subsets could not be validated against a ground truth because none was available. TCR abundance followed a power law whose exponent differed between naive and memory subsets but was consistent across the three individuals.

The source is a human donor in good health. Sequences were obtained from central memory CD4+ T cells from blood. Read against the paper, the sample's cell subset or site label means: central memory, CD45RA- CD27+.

The nucleotide sequence is TGTGCCAGCGGAGACCTAGGGAACACTGAAGCTTTCTTT. The translation is CASGDLGNTEAFF. The chain links TRBV12-3 or TRBV12-4 with TRBJ1-1, with the D segment identity uncertain. V loses 8 bases, J loses 1 base, and the germline ends lie 11 bases apart. From cysteine to phenylalanine, the CDR3 is 13 amino acids long. Only the CDR3 portion is preserved as DNA: 39 bases, with reading frame beginning at the first base.